The 22 T cell receptor beta chains given below trace back to one sample, sequenced in a study of CD8 T cells in Susac syndrome. The RNA input was 0.5 to 1 ug, and it was reverse transcribed with random hexamers. TCRdb ran MiXCR on the immunoSEQ multiplex PCR reads and lists one entry per CDR3 protein. The repertoire holds about 94,000 distinct CDR3 sequences, with about 95% as singletons. Sample: CD4+ T cells from PBMCs. The receptors stem from a human donor with Susac syndrome.

This chain links TRBV29-1 with TRBJ1-2; TRBD1 aligns across 7 bases. Germline V gene sequence: CDR1 SQVTM, CDR2 ANQGSEA. After removal of 7 bases from V and 4 bases from J, the junction contained 12 bases not matched to a gene. CDR3 length: 14 amino acids. The CDR3 sequence is CSAGSGGGIYGYTF. DNA for the CDR3: TGCAGCGCCGGGTCAGGGGGGGGAATCTATGGCTACACCTTC.

The CDR3 reads CASSEVSYNEQFF. CDR3 DNA: TGTGCCAGCAGTGAAGTTTCCTACAATGAGCAGTTCTTC. The chain joins TRBV2 to TRBJ2-1; D uncertain. Germline values: CDR1 SNHLY, CDR2 FYNNEI. This CDR3 has 13 residues. V lost 1 base and J lost 1, with 2 bases in between.

This clonotype has only one observation. This sequence joins TRBV29-1 and TRBJ2-1, with unresolved D. V lost 4 bases and J 2 bases, leaving 12 bases between the germline ends. The CDR3 totals 14 residues. Looked up from germline, CDR1 is SQVTM and CDR2 is ANQGSEA. The CDR3: CSVVMGNPYNEQFF. DNA of the CDR3: TGCAGCGTTGTGATGGGAAACCCCTACAATGAGCAGTTCTTC.

Written as DNA, the CDR3 is TGTGCCAGCAGCTCCCCCTTGGTTAGCGGGGGACGCAATGAGCAGTTCTTC. Its protein is CASSSPLVSGGRNEQFF. This chain joins TRBV5-6 and TRBJ2-1, with 9 bases aligning to TRBD2. The CDR3 is 17 residues long. With V trimmed by 3 bases and J by 6 bases, 13 bases remained unmatched. Germline CDR1 is SGHDT and CDR2 is YYEEEE.

The V gene is TRBV18, the J gene TRBJ2-7, with TRBD2 identical over 7 bases. V dropped 4 bases and J dropped 3; count of bases not matched to a gene: 12. CDR1 and CDR2 from the germline V gene are KGHSH and LQKENI. This CDR3 has 16 residues. The CDR3 spells CASSHGRGKPLYEQYF. The CDR3 bases are TGTGCCAGCTCACATGGGAGGGGCAAACCACTCTACGAGCAGTACTTC. Complete variable domain (other parts from reference TRBV18 and TRBJ2-7): NAGVMQNPRHLVRRRGQEARLRCSPMKGHSHVYWYRQLPEEGLKFMVYLQKENIIDESGMPKERFSAEFPKEGPSILRIQQVVRGDSAAYFCASSHGRGKPLYEQYFGPGTRLTVT.

This clonotype was picked up one time. The chain joins TRBV29-1 to TRBJ1-2, with TRBD1 identical over 11 bases. The trim removed 4 bases at V and 8 bases at J, leaving 9 bases unmatched. Per germline, CDR1 SQVTM and CDR2 ANQGSEA. The CDR3 loop spans 14 amino acids. The CDR3 DNA reads TGCAGCGTTGGGGGGGGACAGGGGGTGAAAGGCTACACCTTC. Translating gives CSVGGGQGVKGYTF.

This chain's CDR3 is CASSVEGSLGEKLFF. The DNA for the CDR3 is TGTGCCAGCAGCGTAGAGGGCAGCCTCGGTGAAAAACTGTTTTTT. This chain joins TRBV9 and TRBJ1-4; D remains unclear. The CDR3 has 15 amino acids. The V gene lost 0 bases and the J gene lost 7 bases, with 13 bases spanning the gap. The germline V gene has CDR1 SGDLS and CDR2 YYNGEE.

To note about this clonotype: Germline is not matched at one junction end, which may reflect a read error. V and J are TRBV30 and TRBJ1-2; 10 bases match TRBD1. The CDR3 has 14 residues. Germline assignment: CDR1 GTSNPN and CDR2 SVGIG (reference sequence). The CDR3 reads CAWSDNRDRGFFYF. CDR3 bases: TGTGCCTGGAGCGATAACCGGGACAGGGGTTTCTTTTACTTC. The full variable domain, rest sourced from reference TRBV30 and TRBJ1-2, is SQTIHQWPATLVQPVGSPLSLECTVEGTSNPNLYWYRQAAGRGLQLLFYSVGIGQISSEVPQNLSASRPQDRQFILSSKKLLLSDSGFYLCAWSDNRDRGFFYFGSGTRLTVV.

This chain uses TRBV7-9 with TRBJ2-1; TRBD2 matches 10 bases. CDR3 size: 16 residues. Germline-derived CDR1 and CDR2 are SEHNR and FQNEAQ (reference sequence). V shed 1 base, J shed 5 bases, and the junction held 5 bases outside the gene matches. The CDR3 DNA sequence: TGTGCCAGCAGCTTAGTCGGACTAGCGGTGGACAATGAGCAGTTCTTC. This codes for CASSLVGLAVDNEQFF.

The chain employs TRBV28 and TRBJ2-1, with D possibly TRBD1 on 6 matching bases. The CDR3 length is 12 residues. V was pared by 6 bases and J by 15 bases, with 18 bases between. Germline V gene sequence: CDR1 MDHEN, CDR2 SYDVKM. The CDR3 reads CASRPDRQVLFF. The CDR3 nucleotides are TGTGCCAGCAGACCCGACCGACAGGTTTTGTTCTTC.

CDR3 sequence reads: CASSGQESSYEQYF. Here the CDR3 DNA reads TGTGCCAGCAGCGGACAGGAGAGCTCCTACGAGCAGTACTTC. The rearrangement links TRBV11-2 to TRBJ2-7; 7 nucleotides match TRBD1. The CDR3 runs to 14 residues. Germline assignment: CDR1 SGHAT and CDR2 FQNNGV. V shed 5 bases and J 0 bases; nucleotides not matched to a gene: 4.

The V call is TRBV3-1, the J call TRBJ1-2, with D unclear. The CDR3 contains 13 residues. Between the trimmed V and J ends, which lost 0 bases and 4 bases, there was a span of 6 bases. Germline V gene sequence: CDR1 LGHDT, CDR2 YNNKEL (reference sequence). CDR3 residues: CASSQEAPYGYTF. CDR3 nucleotides: TGTGCCAGCAGCCAAGAAGCGCCCTATGGCTACACCTTC.

The rearrangement joins TRBV5-1 to TRBJ2-1; 11 nucleotides line up with TRBD2. V dropped 3 bases and J dropped 2; count of bases not matched to a gene: 7. CDR1 and CDR2 (germline): SGHRS, YFSETQ. This CDR3 spans 17 amino acids. DNA of the CDR3: TGCGCCAGCAGCTCAGAGACTAGCGGGATAACCTACAATGAGCAGTTCTTC. It translates to CASSSETSGITYNEQFF.

The rearrangement links TRBV29-1 to TRBJ1-1; perhaps TRBD1 as D (5 bases). Trimming removed 4 bases at V and 4 bases at J, with 16 bases between. Germline V CDR1 and CDR2: SQVTM, ANQGSEA. The CDR3 sequence is 14 residues long. CDR3 residues: CSVATRQSTTEAFF. CDR3 nucleotide sequence: TGCAGCGTTGCCACTAGACAGAGTACCACTGAAGCTTTCTTT.

This chain uses TRBV7-9 with TRBJ1-2; D is ambiguous. Germline values: CDR1 SEHNR, CDR2 FQNEAQ (reference sequence). Trimming stripped 6 bases from V and 0 bases from J, with 11 bases between. The CDR3 sequence is 14 residues long. The CDR3 DNA reads as TGTGCCAGCAGTTCAGGACTCTCTAACTATGGCTACACCTTC. This codes for CASSSGLSNYGYTF.

V gene TRBV3-1 combines with J gene TRBJ2-1, with 8 bases identical to TRBD2. Germline V gives CDR1 LGHDT, CDR2 YNNKEL (reference sequence). Trimming at V came to 3 bases and at J to 4 bases, leaving 8 bases not matched to a gene. The CDR3 has 16 residues. The CDR3 here is CASSHGKGLGYNEQFF. The CDR3 DNA follows: TGTGCCAGCAGCCACGGAAAGGGACTAGGATACAATGAGCAGTTCTTC.

The V and J genes are TRBV4-3 and TRBJ2-7; D tentatively reads TRBD1 or TRBD2 (5 bases each). Germline V gives CDR1 LGHNA, CDR2 YSLEER. The length of the CDR3 is 16 residues. Trimming left V 3 bases short and J 6 bases short, with 21 bases between. In nucleotides, the CDR3 is TGCGCCAGCAGCCAGAACCCGGGACGCCTGAAGGGCGAGCAGTACTTC. Protein sequence: CASSQNPGRLKGEQYF.

V is TRBV5-4 and J is TRBJ2-1, with 8 bases fitting TRBD2. V was pared by 4 bases and J by 4 bases, with 13 bases of the junction left unmatched. The germline V gene encodes CDR1 SGHNT and CDR2 YYREEE (reference sequence). The CDR3 length is 17 residues. DNA of the CDR3: TGTGCCAGCAGCATTCTTTCCGGGGGGGCGCGGTACAATGAGCAGTTCTTC. Protein: CASSILSGGARYNEQFF.

The chain links TRBV9 to TRBJ2-1, with D uncertain. Germline CDR1 reads SGDLS; CDR2 reads YYNGEE. CDR3 length equals 12 residues. The V end lost 0 bases, the J end lost 9 bases, and 7 bases lay between the germline ends. The CDR3 spells CASSVAMTEQFF. The CDR3 coding sequence is TGTGCCAGCAGCGTAGCTATGACTGAGCAGTTCTTC.

Of note for this clonotype: The junction departs from the called germline gene at one end, perhaps through a read error. The chain combines TRBV3-1 with TRBJ2-1; D could derive from TRBD1 or TRBD2 (5 bases each). CDR3 length: 12 amino acids. Germline V gene sequence: CDR1 LGHDT, CDR2 YNNKEL (reference sequence). The chain's CDR3 is CASSQVGPELFF. CDR3 in DNA: TGTGCCAGCAGCCAAGTGGGACCGGAGCTGTTCTTC.

V is TRBV12-3 or TRBV12-4 and J is TRBJ1-4; the match to TRBD1 covers 7 bases. Trimming cost V 8 bases and J 0 bases; bases outside gene matches: 9. The CDR3 is 16 residues long. CDR3 in amino acids: CASADLQGATNEKLFF. In nucleotides, the CDR3 is TGTGCCAGCGCCGACCTTCAGGGGGCAACTAATGAAAAACTGTTTTTT.

This clonotype was detected only once. V gene TRBV24-1 combines with J gene TRBJ2-1; no definite D call. The germline V gene has CDR1 KGHDR and CDR2 SFDVKD. The CDR3 consists of 13 residues. With 0 bases removed from V and 9 bases from J, the gap between germline ends came to 8 bases. CDR3 sequence: CATSDLLASEQFF. In DNA form, the CDR3 reads TGTGCCACCAGTGATTTGCTGGCCAGTGAGCAGTTCTTC.